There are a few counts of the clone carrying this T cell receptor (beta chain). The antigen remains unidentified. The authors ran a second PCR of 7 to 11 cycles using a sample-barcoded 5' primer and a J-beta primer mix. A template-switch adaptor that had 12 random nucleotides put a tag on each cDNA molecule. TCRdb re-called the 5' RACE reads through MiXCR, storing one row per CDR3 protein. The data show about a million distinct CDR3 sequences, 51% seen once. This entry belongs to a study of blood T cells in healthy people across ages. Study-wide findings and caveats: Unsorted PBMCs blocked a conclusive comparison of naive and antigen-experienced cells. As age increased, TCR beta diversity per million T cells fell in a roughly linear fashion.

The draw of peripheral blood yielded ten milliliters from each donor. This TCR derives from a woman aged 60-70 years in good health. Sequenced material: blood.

The CDR3 DNA sequence: TGTGCCAGCAGAAGACAGAGCGATGAGCAGTTCTTC. This sequence encodes CASRRQSDEQFF. The chain recombines TRBV6-2 or TRBV6-3 with TRBJ2-1; tentative D call: TRBD1 (5 bases). V shed 6 bases and J shed 8 bases, with 11 bases lying between them. The V gene's germline CDR1 is MNHEY and CDR2 SVGEGT. CDR3 size: 12 residues.